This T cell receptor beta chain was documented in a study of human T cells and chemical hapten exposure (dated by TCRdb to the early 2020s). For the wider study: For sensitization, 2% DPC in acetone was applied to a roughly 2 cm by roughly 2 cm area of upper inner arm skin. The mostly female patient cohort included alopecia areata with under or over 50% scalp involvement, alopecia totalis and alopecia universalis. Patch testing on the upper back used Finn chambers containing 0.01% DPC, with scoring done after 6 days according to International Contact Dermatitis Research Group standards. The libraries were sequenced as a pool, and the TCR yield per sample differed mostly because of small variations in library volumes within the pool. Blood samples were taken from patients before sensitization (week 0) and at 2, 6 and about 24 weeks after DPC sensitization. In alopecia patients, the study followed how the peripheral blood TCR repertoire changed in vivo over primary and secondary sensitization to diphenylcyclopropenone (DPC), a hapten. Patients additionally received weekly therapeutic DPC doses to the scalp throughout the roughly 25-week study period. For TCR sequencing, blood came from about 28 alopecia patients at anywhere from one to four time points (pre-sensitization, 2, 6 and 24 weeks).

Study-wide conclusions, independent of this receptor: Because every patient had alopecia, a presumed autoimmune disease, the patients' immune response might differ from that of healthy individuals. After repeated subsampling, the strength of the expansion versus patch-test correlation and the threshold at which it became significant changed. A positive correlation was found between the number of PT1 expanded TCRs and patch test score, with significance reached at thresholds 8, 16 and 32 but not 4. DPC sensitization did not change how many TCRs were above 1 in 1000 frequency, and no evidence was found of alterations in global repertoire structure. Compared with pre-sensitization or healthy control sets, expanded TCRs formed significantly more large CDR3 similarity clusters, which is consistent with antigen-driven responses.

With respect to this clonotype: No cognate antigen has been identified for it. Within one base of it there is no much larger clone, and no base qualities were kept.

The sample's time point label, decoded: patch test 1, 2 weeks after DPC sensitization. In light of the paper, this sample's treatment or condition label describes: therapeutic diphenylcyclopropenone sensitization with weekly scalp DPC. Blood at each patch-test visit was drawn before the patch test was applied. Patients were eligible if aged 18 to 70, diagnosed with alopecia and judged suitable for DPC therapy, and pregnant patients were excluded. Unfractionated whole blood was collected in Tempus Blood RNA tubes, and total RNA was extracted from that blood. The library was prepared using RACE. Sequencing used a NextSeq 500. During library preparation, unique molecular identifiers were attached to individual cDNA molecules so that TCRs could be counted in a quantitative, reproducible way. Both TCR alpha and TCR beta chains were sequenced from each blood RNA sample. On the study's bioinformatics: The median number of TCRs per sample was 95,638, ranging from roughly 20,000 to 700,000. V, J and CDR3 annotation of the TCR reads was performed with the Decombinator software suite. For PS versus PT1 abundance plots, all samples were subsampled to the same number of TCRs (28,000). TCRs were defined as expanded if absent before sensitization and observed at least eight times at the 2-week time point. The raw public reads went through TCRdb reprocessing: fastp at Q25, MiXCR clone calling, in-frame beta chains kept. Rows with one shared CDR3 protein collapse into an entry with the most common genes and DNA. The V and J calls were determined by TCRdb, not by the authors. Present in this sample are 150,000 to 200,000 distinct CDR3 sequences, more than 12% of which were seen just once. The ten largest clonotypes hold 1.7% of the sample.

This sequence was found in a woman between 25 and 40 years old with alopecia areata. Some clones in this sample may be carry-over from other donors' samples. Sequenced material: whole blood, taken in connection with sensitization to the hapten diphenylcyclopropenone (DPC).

The CDR3 region reads CASSQDGRGPEAFF. The nucleotide sequence is TGTGCCAGCAGCCAAGATGGCAGGGGCCCTGAAGCTTTCTTT. Rearrangement joined TRBV4-2 to TRBJ1-1; TRBD1 is a possible D gene, resting on 6 matching bases. CDR3 length: 14 amino acids, cysteine to phenylalanine. Kept here is only the CDR3 DNA, which spans 42 bases and is read in frame from base 1. V was cut back by 0 bases and J by 6 bases, leaving a gap of 11 bases between them. The germline V gene gives CDR1 as LGHNA and CDR2 as YNFKEQ.